Each of the 30 T cell receptor beta chains below was sequenced from the same sample in a study of blood T cell repertoires in COVID-19. The protocol was immunoSEQ multiplex PCR, while the TCRdb copy is restricted to in-frame clones and leaves out a portion. The profile shows 140,000 to 150,000 clones, approximately 88% of them singletons. Sequenced input: peripheral blood. These receptors were obtained from a man in his 70s with acute or convalescent COVID-19.

The chain uses TRBV4-1 and TRBJ2-5; 8 bases map to TRBD2. Germline CDR1 and CDR2: MGHRA and YSYEKL. The length of the CDR3 is 16 residues. Losses at the gene ends were 0 bases for V and 2 bases for J; bases not matched to a gene: 5. CDR3 region: CASSQDRGTRQETQYF. In DNA form, the CDR3 reads TGCGCCAGCAGCCAAGATAGAGGGACTAGGCAAGAGACCCAGTACTTC.

The chain carries TRBV4-2 and TRBJ1-3; D not resolved. V gave up 4 bases and J gave up 0 bases, with 13 bases separating them. The CDR3 loop spans 16 amino acids. Germline V lookup: CDR1 LGHNA, CDR2 YNFKEQ. The CDR3 DNA reads as TGTGCCAGCAGCCCCACCCCCTCGAGCTCTGGAAACACCATATATTTT. Protein product: CASSPTPSSSGNTIYF.

This chain uses TRBV7-2 with TRBJ1-4; D is unresolved. V lost 2 bases to trimming and J lost 0 bases, with 7 bases between them. The CDR3 has 15 amino acids. The V gene's germline CDR1 is SGHTA and CDR2 FQGNSA. The chain's CDR3 is CASSLSPATNEKLFF. CDR3 coding DNA: TGTGCCAGCAGCTTATCCCCCGCAACTAATGAAAAACTGTTTTTT.

This rearrangement joins TRBV13 to TRBJ1-1; 8 bases match TRBD1. Trimming cost V 5 bases and J 4 bases; bases outside gene matches: 3. From germline, CDR1 is PRHDT and CDR2 FYEKMQ (reference sequence). This CDR3 comprises 13 residues. The DNA for the CDR3 is TGTGCCAGCAGCCATACAGGGGGCACTGAAGCTTTCTTT. Its protein product is CASSHTGGTEAFF.

The rearrangement links TRBV6-6 to TRBJ1-4, with D possibly matching TRBD1 (5 bases). V was clipped by 5 bases and J by 6 bases, with 22 bases between them. CDR1 is MNHNY, CDR2 SVGAGI, per germline (reference sequence). The CDR3 has 17 residues. For the CDR3, the DNA is TGTGCCAGCAGTCCCTTTATCAATACACCGGGGGATGAAAAACTGTTTTTT. Protein: CASSPFINTPGDEKLFF.

The chain employs TRBV7-9 and TRBJ1-2, with a weak D call TRBD1 (6 bases). Trimming took 2 bases from V and 8 from J, leaving 12 bases between them. The CDR3 is 13 residues long. Germline values: CDR1 SEHNR, CDR2 FQNEAQ (reference sequence). The CDR3 sequence: CASSLPGDGGYTF. Here the CDR3 DNA reads TGTGCCAGCAGCTTACCAGGGGATGGGGGCTACACCTTC.

The V and J genes are TRBV19 and TRBJ2-2, with 12 bases matching TRBD2. Trimming at V came to 1 base and at J to 3 bases, leaving 9 bases not matched to a gene. The CDR3 covers 19 residues. CDR1 LNHDA and CDR2 SQIVND come from the germline V gene (reference sequence). The CDR3, as DNA: TGTGCCAGTAGTATAGGATCTAGCGGGGGGGCAGTCGACACCGGGGAGCTGTTTTTT. Its protein is CASSIGSSGGAVDTGELFF.

The CDR3 loop reads CASSFRTSRPGELFF. The CDR3 coding sequence is TGTGCCAGCAGCTTCCGGACTAGCAGGCCCGGGGAGCTGTTTTTT. The rearrangement uses TRBV5-8 and TRBJ2-2, with 8 bases that match TRBD2. Germline CDR1 SGHTS, CDR2 YDEGEE. The CDR3 has 15 residues. With 2 bases clipped from V and 6 bases from J, the junction kept 6 bases outside the gene matches.

This clone is a singleton in its sample. CDR3 region: CAWGTDSIAEKLFF. CDR3 sequence (DNA): TGTGCCTGGGGAACGGACAGTATAGCCGAAAAACTGTTTTTT. The chain recombines TRBV30 with TRBJ1-4, with D tentatively TRBD1 (6 bases). Germline V gives CDR1 GTSNPN, CDR2 SVGIG (reference sequence). Trimming left V 5 bases short and J 8 bases short, with 18 bases between. The CDR3 consists of 14 residues.

The chain joins TRBV7-2 to TRBJ2-2; 14 positions match TRBD2. Germline values: CDR1 SGHTA, CDR2 FQGNSA. This CDR3 comprises 15 residues. V shed 6 bases, J shed 4 bases, and the junction held 1 base outside the gene matches. For the CDR3, the DNA is TGTGCCAGCAGGGGGACTAGCGGGGGCACCGGGGAGCTGTTTTTT. It codes for CASRGTSGGTGELFF.

The rearrangement joins TRBV6-5 to TRBJ2-7, with D possibly TRBD2 on 6 matching bases. Germline V CDR1 and CDR2: MNHEY, SVGAGI. The CDR3 runs to 13 residues. Trimming shortened V by 6 bases and J by 3 bases, and 12 bases separated the two germline ends. This CDR3 is CASSRDLGYEQYF. The CDR3 DNA reads TGTGCCAGCAGCCGGGACTTAGGCTACGAGCAGTACTTC.

This clone was detected only once. The chain employs TRBV30 and TRBJ2-2; D is possibly TRBD2 (6 bases). CDR1 and CDR2 from the germline V gene are GTSNPN and SVGIG (reference sequence). The ends were cut back, 1 base at V and 7 bases at J, with 16 bases in the middle. The CDR3 has 15 amino acids. CDR3 bases: TGTGCCTGGAGTGAGTTGGTCGGGAGTGGCGGGGAGCTGTTTTTT. Translation gives CAWSELVGSGGELFF.

The J gene is TRBJ1-1, the V gene TRBV7-9, with D possibly matching TRBD1 (6 bases). V shed 4 bases and J shed 5 bases, with 14 bases lying between them. The CDR3 has 14 residues. Germline V gene lookup returns CDR1 SEHNR and CDR2 FQNEAQ (reference sequence). In nucleotides, the CDR3 is TGTGCCAGCAGCTCACAGGGCATGAGGACTGAAGCTTTCTTT. Translation: CASSSQGMRTEAFF.

The V and J genes are TRBV6-1 and TRBJ1-2; D is unresolved. The V gene lost 1 base and the J gene lost 0 bases, with 9 bases spanning the gap. The germline V gene has CDR1 MNHNS and CDR2 SASEGT. The CDR3 covers 15 residues. Here the CDR3 reads CASSEGRGTNYGYTF. The CDR3 DNA reads TGTGCCAGCAGTGAAGGGAGAGGGACTAACTATGGCTACACCTTC.

J is TRBJ2-1 and V is TRBV14; D perhaps matches TRBD2 (5 bases). The CDR3 runs 15 residues. V lost 5 bases and J 3 bases, leaving 14 bases between the germline ends. Germline V lookup: CDR1 SGHDN, CDR2 FVKESK. In DNA, the CDR3 is TGTGCCAGCAGCGGCGCCGGGGTTCTCTACAATGAGCAGTTCTTC. Protein product: CASSGAGVLYNEQFF. Full variable domain (rest looked up from reference TRBV14 and TRBJ2-1): EAGVTQFPSHSVIEKGQTVTLRCDPISGHDNLYWYRRVMGKEIKFLLHFVKESKQDESGMPNNRFLAERTGGTYSTLKVQPAELEDSGVYFCASSGAGVLYNEQFFGPGTRLTVL.

V gene TRBV5-4 combines with J gene TRBJ1-1; maybe TRBD1 (5 bases). The CDR3 covers 15 residues. Germline CDR1 and CDR2: SGHNT and YYREEE (reference sequence). Trimming removed 9 bases from V and 1 base from J, with 19 bases in between. The CDR3 here is CAISGGAEWNTEAFF. The DNA of the CDR3 is TGTGCCATCTCGGGAGGGGCGGAATGGAACACTGAAGCTTTCTTT. Together with reference TRBV5-4 and TRBJ1-1, the CDR3 gives the full variable domain: ETGVTQSPTHLIKTRGQQVTLRCSSQSGHNTVSWYQQALGQGPQFIFQYYREEENGRGNFPPRFSGLQFPNYSSELNVNALELDDSALYLCAISGGAEWNTEAFFGQGTRLTVV.

Worth noting for this clone: Other DNA sequences in this specimen translate into the identical CDR3. The chain is built from TRBV19 and TRBJ2-7; no firm D call. The CDR3 is made up of 13 amino acids. Germline V lookup: CDR1 LNHDA, CDR2 SQIVND (reference sequence). With 8 bases removed from V and 1 base from J, the gap between germline ends came to 12 bases. This CDR3 is CASRPGQSYEQYF. CDR3 coding DNA: TGTGCCAGTCGTCCAGGCCAATCCTACGAGCAGTACTTC.

This sequence joins TRBV10-2 and TRBJ1-4; TRBD1 aligns across 9 bases. The CDR3 is made up of 16 amino acids. The V segment lost 6 bases and the J segment 2 bases; nucleotides outside the gene matches: 7. Germline CDR1 reads WSHSY; CDR2 reads SAAADI. This chain's CDR3 is CASSPPGQGTNEKLFF. In nucleotides, the CDR3 is TGCGCCAGCAGCCCACCGGGACAGGGTACTAATGAAAAACTGTTTTTT.

This clone was picked up a small number of times. The sample carries other DNA sequences with the same CDR3. The chain joins TRBV6-5 to TRBJ1-1, with TRBD1 as a possible D gene (6 bases). The CDR3 has 15 residues. The germline V gene encodes CDR1 MNHEY and CDR2 SVGAGI. The V end was cut by 0 bases, the J end by 1 base, with 9 bases between. CDR3: CASSYSTQGNTEAFF. CDR3 DNA sequence: TGTGCCAGCAGTTACTCGACACAGGGGAACACTGAAGCTTTCTTT.

V gene TRBV27 combines with J gene TRBJ2-2, with TRBD1 matching 8 bases. The V and J ends lost 2 bases and 6 bases, in that order; junction bases with no gene match: 8. Germline-derived CDR1 and CDR2 are MNHEY and SMNVEV (reference sequence). The CDR3 has 16 residues. CDR3 in amino acids: CASSLRQGARAGELFF. DNA of the CDR3: TGTGCCAGCAGTTTACGCCAGGGGGCCCGCGCCGGGGAGCTGTTTTTT.

This chain links TRBV5-1 with TRBJ1-4; possible D gene TRBD1, 5 bases. There are 14 residues in the CDR3. Germline CDR1 SGHRS, CDR2 YFSETQ. The V and J ends lost 0 bases and 10 bases respectively, with 13 bases between them. The CDR3 region is CASSLAGTEGKLFF. CDR3 bases: TGCGCCAGCAGCTTGGCAGGGACGGAGGGAAAACTGTTTTTT.

The chain has TRBV27 and TRBJ1-2; 12 bases are a match to TRBD1. V dropped 5 bases and J dropped 12; count of bases not matched to a gene: 10. CDR1 and CDR2 from the germline V gene are MNHEY and SMNVEV (reference sequence). The CDR3 has 14 amino acids. CDR3 sequence reads: CASSPDRDRGRDTF. The CDR3 region has the DNA TGTGCCAGCAGTCCAGACCGGGACAGGGGGCGCGACACCTTC.

This sequence joins TRBV6-2 or TRBV6-3 and TRBJ2-7, with D possibly TRBD1 on 6 matching bases. CDR1 and CDR2 from the germline V gene are MNHEY and SVGEGT. The V gene lost 7 bases and the J gene lost 2 bases, with 18 bases spanning the gap. CDR3 length equals 15 residues. CDR3 sequence reads: CASTPSRGRAYEQYF. In nucleotides, the CDR3 is TGTGCCAGCACCCCGAGCAGGGGCCGCGCCTACGAGCAGTACTTC.

The chain employs TRBV5-8 and TRBJ2-7; 7 nucleotides align to TRBD1. This CDR3 comprises 13 residues. The trim removed 2 bases at V and 5 bases at J, leaving 4 bases unmatched. Germline values: CDR1 SGHTS, CDR2 YDEGEE. As DNA, the CDR3 is TGTGCCAGCAGCTTCGCAGGGGGTCACGAGCAGTACTTC. Translation: CASSFAGGHEQYF.

This sequence joins TRBV5-1 and TRBJ2-1; TRBD1 matches at 8 bases. The CDR3 consists of 14 residues. Trimming at V came to 4 bases and at J to 7 bases, leaving 7 bases not matched to a gene. Germline V gene sequence: CDR1 SGHRS, CDR2 YFSETQ. CDR3 sequence reads: CASSPRTGKNEQFF. The CDR3 DNA is TGCGCCAGCAGCCCTCGGACAGGGAAGAATGAGCAGTTCTTC. Based on the CDR3 plus reference TRBV5-1 and TRBJ2-1, the full variable domain is KAGVTQTPRYLIKTRGQQVTLSCSPISGHRSVSWYQQTPGQGLQFLFEYFSETQRNKGNFPGRFSGRQFSNSRSEMNVSTLELGDSALYLCASSPRTGKNEQFFGPGTRLTVL.

V and J are TRBV2 and TRBJ2-3; 12 positions agree with TRBD2. The J segment lost 5 bases and the V segment lost 6 bases, leaving 6 bases of the junction unmatched. There are 15 residues in the CDR3. The germline CDR1 and CDR2 sequences are SNHLY and FYNNEI. The DNA for the CDR3 is TGTGCCAGCAGGCCGACTAGCGGGAGAGTAGATACGCAGTATTTT. This translates into CASRPTSGRVDTQYF. The variable domain in full, with the rest retrieved from reference TRBV2 and TRBJ2-3, is EPEVTQTPSHQVTQMGQEVILRCVPISNHLYFYWYRQILGQKVEFLVSFYNNEISEKSEIFDDQFSVERPDGSNFTLKIRSTKLEDSAMYFCASRPTSGRVDTQYFGPGTRLTVL.

The CDR3 region is CASSPGTSGSYNEQFF. In DNA form, the CDR3 reads TGTGCCAGCAGCCCTGGGACTAGCGGGTCATACAATGAGCAGTTCTTC. The chain links TRBV11-2 to TRBJ2-1, with TRBD2 identical over 12 bases. Per germline, CDR1 SGHAT and CDR2 FQNNGV. J gave up 4 bases and V 5 bases, and 6 bases lay outside the gene matches. The CDR3 has 16 amino acids. Looking up the rest from reference TRBV11-2 and TRBJ2-1 gives the full variable domain: EAGVAQSPRYKIIEKRQSVAFWCNPISGHATLYWYQQILGQGPKLLIQFQNNGVVDDSQLPKDRFSAERLKGVDSTLKIQPAKLEDSAVYLCASSPGTSGSYNEQFFGPGTRLTVL.

This chain uses TRBV7-8 with TRBJ2-7, with D unresolved. CDR3 size: 12 residues. Trimming cost V 2 bases and J 5 bases, with 7 bases left between them. CDR1 and CDR2 (germline): SGHVS, FQNEAQ. The CDR3 spells CASSLPLHEQYF. CDR3 bases: TGTGCCAGCAGCTTACCACTCCACGAGCAGTACTTC.

The CDR3 DNA reads TGTGCCAGCAGCTCTGGAGGGGGCGGGATTTCGGAGACCCAGCATTTT. Its translation: CASSSGGGGISETQHF. V gene TRBV5-6 combines with J gene TRBJ1-5, with 7 bases fitting TRBD1. With 3 bases clipped from V and 11 bases from J, the junction kept 17 bases outside the gene matches. Germline CDR1 and CDR2: SGHDT and YYEEEE. The CDR3 consists of 16 residues. Full variable domain (rest looked up from reference TRBV5-6 and TRBJ1-5): DAGVTQSPTHLIKTRGQQVTLRCSPKSGHDTVSWYQQALGQGPQFIFQYYEEEERQRGNFPDRFSGHQFPNYSSELNVNALLLGDSALYLCASSSGGGGISETQHFGDGTRLSIL.

A few counts support this clone. The gene calls are TRBV5-6 and TRBJ2-7, with TRBD2 as a possible D gene (7 bases). Trimming pared 4 bases from V and 2 bases from J, leaving 22 bases between. The CDR3 extends over 17 amino acids. Per germline, CDR1 SGHDT and CDR2 YYEEEE. The CDR3 loop reads CASSQGPVTGGPYEQYF. In DNA, the CDR3 is TGTGCCAGCAGCCAAGGTCCAGTTACCGGGGGGCCCTACGAGCAGTACTTC.